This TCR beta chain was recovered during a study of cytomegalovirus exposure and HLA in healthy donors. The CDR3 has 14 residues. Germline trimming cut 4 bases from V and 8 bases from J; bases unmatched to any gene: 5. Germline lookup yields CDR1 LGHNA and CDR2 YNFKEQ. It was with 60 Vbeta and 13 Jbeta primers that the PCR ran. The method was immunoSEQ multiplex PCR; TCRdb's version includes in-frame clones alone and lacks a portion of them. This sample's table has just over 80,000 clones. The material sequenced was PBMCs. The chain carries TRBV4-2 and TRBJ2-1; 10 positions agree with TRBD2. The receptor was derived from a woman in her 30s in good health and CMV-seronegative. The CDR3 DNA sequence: TGTGCCAGCAGCCGAAACCTAGCGGGGGATGAGCAGTTCTTC. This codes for CASSRNLAGDEQFF.